Shown below are 25 T cell receptor beta chains from a single sample sequenced in a study of T cells in Graves' hyperthyroidism and ophthalmopathy. RNA transcripts served as the template for amplifying TCR beta CDR3 regions. In the first-round RT-PCR of the TCR CDR3, the HTBI primer set was used. A single record per CDR3 protein comes from TCRdb applying MiXCR to the multiplex PCR reads. This sample carries around 290,000 distinct CDR3 sequences, roughly 15% of them seen once, and the ten largest clones take roughly 7.9%. The specimen was blood. The receptors originated from a woman in her 40s with Graves' hyperthyroidism.

This clonotype has at least ten counts. The chain uses TRBV13 and TRBJ2-4; possibly TRBD2 for D (5 bases). Trimming took 5 bases from V and 2 from J, leaving 10 bases between them. Germline loops: CDR1 PRHDT, CDR2 FYEKMQ (reference sequence). CDR3 length equals 14 residues. The CDR3 bases are TGTGCCAGCAGCACGAGGGAGCCCAAAAACATTCAGTACTTC. Translating it yields CASSTREPKNIQYF.

This clonotype appeared many times. V and J are TRBV2 and TRBJ1-1, with D perhaps matching TRBD1 (6 bases). Per the germline V gene, CDR1 is SNHLY and CDR2 is FYNNEI. CDR3 length: 15 amino acids. The V end lost 7 bases, the J end lost 2 bases, and 17 bases lay between the germline ends. CDR3 sequence (DNA): TGTGCCAGCACCCCCCTATGGACAGCCAACACTGAAGCTTTCTTT. Its translation is CASTPLWTANTEAFF.

Details on this clonotype: A clone one base away is much larger, so this may be a read error. The V call is TRBV6-1, the J call TRBJ2-2; either TRBD1 or TRBD2 may fit D (5 bases each). V was trimmed by 1 base and J by 5 bases, leaving 8 bases between them. The CDR3 runs to 14 residues. CDR1 is MNHNS, CDR2 SASEGT, per germline. The CDR3 nucleotides read TGTGCCAGCAGTGAAGGAGGGGAAACCGGGGAGCTGTTTTTT. As protein: CASSEGGETGELFF.

The sample holds many counts of this clonotype. The chain uses TRBV2 and TRBJ2-1; 7 bases align to TRBD1. Germline assignment: CDR1 SNHLY and CDR2 FYNNEI. With V trimmed by 6 bases and J by 6 bases, 5 bases remained unmatched. The CDR3 is 13 residues long. CDR3 in amino acids: CASRKGTVNEQFF. Here the CDR3 DNA reads TGTGCCAGCAGGAAGGGGACAGTCAATGAGCAGTTCTTC.

This clonotype was counted only a few times. V and J are TRBV6-5 and TRBJ2-7; 11 bases fit TRBD1. Germline trimming cut 0 bases from V and 5 bases from J; bases unmatched to any gene: 12. The CDR3 consists of 18 residues. CDR1 MNHEY and CDR2 SVGAGI come from the germline V gene. CDR3 protein: CASSYSGTGGPGWHEQYF. CDR3 in DNA: TGTGCCAGCAGTTACTCCGGGACAGGGGGGCCAGGGTGGCACGAGCAGTACTTC.

CDR3 in amino acids: CASSNQLGTSGRGNEQFF. CDR3 nucleotides: TGTGCCAGCAGTAACCAACTCGGGACTAGCGGGAGGGGTAATGAGCAGTTCTTC. The chain carries TRBV6-1 and TRBJ2-1; 16 bases match TRBD2. Germline CDR1 reads MNHNS; CDR2 reads SASEGT. This CDR3 region has 18 residues. With V trimmed by 5 bases and J by 7 bases, 11 bases remained unmatched.

A note on this clonotype: A single base separates this from a much larger clone, so it may be a read error. The rearrangement links TRBV2 to TRBJ2-1; no clear D gene. The CDR3 is 15 amino acids. V lost 2 bases to trimming and J lost 3 bases, with 11 bases between them. Germline CDR1 is SNHLY and CDR2 is FYNNEI. DNA of the CDR3: TGTGCCAGCAGTGAATTACCGAGCTTCTACAATGAGCAGTTCTTC. Protein: CASSELPSFYNEQFF. Complete variable domain (other parts from reference TRBV2 and TRBJ2-1): EPEVTQTPSHQVTQMGQEVILRCVPISNHLYFYWYRQILGQKVEFLVSFYNNEISEKSEIFDDQFSVERPDGSNFTLKIRSTKLEDSAMYFCASSELPSFYNEQFFGPGTRLTVL.

Ten or more counts support this clonotype. This chain uses TRBV24-1 with TRBJ2-7, with D perhaps TRBD2 (5 bases). Per the germline V gene, CDR1 is KGHDR and CDR2 is SFDVKD. This CDR3 has 16 amino acids. V was trimmed by 4 bases and J by 4 bases, leaving 19 bases between them. The CDR3, as DNA: TGTGCCACCAGTGAACGAGAGGGATCCCCCCCGTACGAGCAGTACTTC. This codes for CATSEREGSPPYEQYF.

This clonotype came up many times. The CDR3 nucleotides read TGTGCCAGCAGTCCTATTACCTCTGGGGCCAACGTCCTGACTTTC. Protein sequence: CASSPITSGANVLTF. This chain joins TRBV6-1 and TRBJ2-6; D call uncertain. The V gene lost 5 bases and the J gene lost 0 bases, with 8 bases spanning the gap. CDR1 and CDR2 from the germline V gene are MNHNS and SASEGT. The length of the CDR3 is 15 residues.

In this sample, this clonotype turned up many times. V is TRBV12-3 or TRBV12-4 and J is TRBJ2-7; 8 positions agree with TRBD1. There are 14 residues in the CDR3. The V segment lost 8 bases and the J segment 1 base; nucleotides outside the gene matches: 7. CDR3 protein: CASSADRVSYEQYF. The CDR3 nucleotides are TGTGCCAGCTCAGCGGACAGGGTGTCCTACGAGCAGTACTTC.

In its sample, this clonotype was seen many times. The V gene is TRBV12-3 or TRBV12-4, the J gene TRBJ2-7; TRBD1 aligns across 9 bases. The CDR3 is 13 residues long. V dropped 3 bases and J dropped 7; count of bases not matched to a gene: 4. The CDR3 nucleotides read TGTGCCAGCAGTTTTGACAGGGGGTGGGAGCAGTACTTC. It is translated as CASSFDRGWEQYF.

This clonotype has ten or more counts. The V gene is TRBV12-3 or TRBV12-4, the J gene TRBJ1-1; no firm D call. The CDR3 has 13 amino acids. Trimming took off 6 bases at V and 4 bases at J, with 12 bases between the two ends. Here the CDR3 reads CASRMVVSTEAFF. For the CDR3, the DNA is TGTGCCAGCAGGATGGTAGTGAGCACTGAAGCTTTCTTT.

The chain joins TRBV7-8 to TRBJ2-7; D might be TRBD1 or TRBD2, each matching 5 bases. Germline lookup yields CDR1 SGHVS and CDR2 FQNEAQ. With 8 bases removed from V and 2 bases from J, the gap between germline ends came to 13 bases. This CDR3 spans 13 amino acids. Written as DNA, the CDR3 is TGTGCCAGCCTAGGTGGGGGAGCCTACGAGCAGTACTTC. Amino acid sequence: CASLGGGAYEQYF.

This clonotype came up once. This may arise from a read error, as a much more abundant clone is one base away. Since the CDR3 does not end with the conserved phenylalanine or tryptophan, this likely comes from a read error. V gene TRBV29-1 combines with J gene TRBJ2-5; 7 bases agree with TRBD2. The CDR3 totals 12 residues. V dropped 5 bases and J dropped 1; count of bases not matched to a gene: 1. The germline V gene encodes CDR1 SQVTM and CDR2 ANQGSEA. CDR3 in amino acids: CSVLAVQETQYL. DNA of the CDR3: TGCAGCGTTCTAGCGGTCCAAGAGACCCAGTACCTC.

V gene TRBV20-1 combines with J gene TRBJ2-7; the match to TRBD1 covers 9 bases. CDR1 and CDR2 from the germline V gene are DFQATT and SNEGSKA (reference sequence). The CDR3 spans 15 residues. V lost 5 bases to trimming and J lost 5 bases; unmatched junction nucleotides: 13. CDR3 sequence: CSASHSGTGFHEQYF. The CDR3, as DNA: TGCAGTGCTTCACATTCCGGGACAGGGTTTCACGAGCAGTACTTC.

This clonotype appeared a few times. The V gene is TRBV19, the J gene TRBJ1-2; D might be TRBD1 (5 bases). The germline V and J ends were trimmed by 6 bases and 6 bases, with 14 bases remaining between them. Germline lookup yields CDR1 LNHDA and CDR2 SQIVND (reference sequence). This CDR3 contains 13 residues. The CDR3 region is CASRPLGAHGYTF. The CDR3 DNA sequence: TGTGCCAGTAGACCCCTTGGGGCGCATGGCTACACCTTC.

This clonotype was seen more than once but under ten times. The chain is built from TRBV9 and TRBJ2-1, with TRBD2 as a possible D gene (6 bases). Trimming shortened V by 6 bases and J by 0 bases, and 13 bases separated the two germline ends. The CDR3 is made up of 15 amino acids. Looked up from germline, CDR1 is SGDLS and CDR2 is YYNGEE. The CDR3 reads CASTRAGISYNEQFF. Here the CDR3 DNA reads TGTGCCAGCACCCGTGCGGGGATCTCCTACAATGAGCAGTTCTTC.

Many counts were recorded for this clonotype. The chain combines TRBV5-1 with TRBJ1-4; 9 bases are shared with TRBD1. Looked up from germline, CDR1 is SGHRS and CDR2 is YFSETQ. The CDR3 has 15 amino acids. V gave up 4 bases and J gave up 7 bases; unmatched junction bases: 8. The DNA of the CDR3 is TGCGCCAGCAGCCCTACCGGGACAGGGCCTGAAAAACTGTTTTTT. The encoded protein is CASSPTGTGPEKLFF.

The V gene is TRBV10-3, the J gene TRBJ1-5; D unclear. Germline CDR1 reads ENHRY; CDR2 reads SYGVKD. The CDR3 is made up of 13 amino acids. V was clipped by 3 bases and J by 1 base, with 4 bases between them. The CDR3 region has the DNA TGTGCCATCAGTGACAGGAGCAATCAGCCCCAGCATTTT. Its protein is CAISDRSNQPQHF.

The table lists this clonotype with many counts. This chain links TRBV5-5 with TRBJ2-3; possibly TRBD1 or TRBD2 for D (5 bases each). The CDR3 runs 13 residues. CDR1 SGHKS and CDR2 YYEKEE come from the germline V gene (reference sequence). V lost 1 base, J lost 4 bases, and 7 bases lay in between. Here the CDR3 reads CASSLWGSDTQYF. The CDR3 DNA reads TGTGCCAGCAGCTTGTGGGGGTCAGATACGCAGTATTTT.

This clonotype showed up many times. This chain joins TRBV11-2 and TRBJ2-7; a possible D gene is TRBD2 (6 bases). Trimming removed 3 bases from V and 6 bases from J, with 12 bases in between. Germline V CDR1 and CDR2: SGHAT, FQNNGV. The CDR3 loop spans 13 amino acids. CDR3 nucleotide sequence: TGTGCCAGCAGCTTTCCCTCGACTAGCGAGCAGTACTTC. This encodes CASSFPSTSEQYF.

The rearrangement links TRBV2 to TRBJ2-7, with a tentative D call TRBD1 (6 bases). CDR3 size: 14 residues. Trimming removed 3 bases at V and 2 bases at J, with 11 bases between. Germline values: CDR1 SNHLY, CDR2 FYNNEI. CDR3 sequence (DNA): TGTGCCAGCAGTGAGACCGGGGACACCTACGAGCAGTACTTC. Its translation is CASSETGDTYEQYF.

This clonotype was picked up a small number of times. V gene TRBV18 combines with J gene TRBJ2-1; 8 bases match TRBD1. After removal of 3 bases from V and 4 bases from J, the junction contained 5 bases not matched to a gene. The CDR3 contains 15 residues. CDR1 is KGHSH, CDR2 LQKENI, per germline. The CDR3 region is CASSPPQGAYNEQFF. The CDR3 nucleotides read TGTGCCAGCTCACCCCCCCAGGGGGCTTACAATGAGCAGTTCTTC.

The J gene is TRBJ1-2, the V gene TRBV13; D gene unclear. Germline V lookup: CDR1 PRHDT, CDR2 FYEKMQ (reference sequence). V was trimmed by 0 bases and J by 4 bases, leaving 12 bases between them. The CDR3 spans 15 residues. This CDR3 is CASSLGAPGAYGYTF. The CDR3 nucleotides read TGTGCCAGCAGCTTAGGGGCGCCAGGAGCCTATGGCTACACCTTC.

This clonotype was observed at least ten times. The chain joins TRBV24-1 to TRBJ1-5, with D unresolved. The V end lost 5 bases, the J end lost 10 bases, and 14 bases lay between the germline ends. This CDR3 is 13 amino acids long. Germline V lookup: CDR1 KGHDR, CDR2 SFDVKD. The CDR3 region has the DNA TGTGCCACCAGTGTAGATGATCGAACACCCCAGCATTTT. It is translated as CATSVDDRTPQHF.